This TCR beta chain was sequenced in a study of blood T cells in healthy people across ages. About the study: With template switching, about one barcoded beta molecule was captured per two T cells. Study-level findings and limits: Whereas aged donors had fewer naive CD4+ cells, long-lived donors had more of them and higher diversity.

This CDR3 is built from 14 residues. CDR1 and CDR2 from the germline V gene are SGHVS and FNYEAQ. Germline trimming cut 10 bases from V and 0 bases from J; bases unmatched to any gene: 6. Combining a sample-barcoded 5' primer with a J-beta primer mix, a second PCR ran for roughly 6 to 12 cycles. TCRdb reanalysed the 5' RACE reads using MiXCR and keeps one entry per CDR3 protein. The repertoire holds around 900,000 distinct CDR3 sequences, with approximately 50% as singletons. Peripheral blood from each donor was collected in a volume of approximately 9.2 milliliters. No fewer than 6.5 million PBMCs went into each sample. About this clonotype itself: Its specificity is unknown.

This chain connects TRBV7-6 to TRBJ2-3; 8 bases are a match to TRBD2. This TCR came from a woman aged 60-70 years in good health. The material sequenced was blood. CDR3 residues: CATRTSHSTDTQYF. CDR3 nucleotides: TGTGCCACCAGGACTAGCCATAGCACAGATACGCAGTATTTT. The variable domain in full, completed from reference TRBV7-6 and TRBJ2-3, reads GAGVSQSPRYKVTKRGQDVALRCDPISGHVSLYWYRQALGQGPEFLTYFNYEAQQDKSGLPNDRFSAERPEGSISTLTIQRTEQRDSAMYRCATRTSHSTDTQYFGPGTRLTVL.